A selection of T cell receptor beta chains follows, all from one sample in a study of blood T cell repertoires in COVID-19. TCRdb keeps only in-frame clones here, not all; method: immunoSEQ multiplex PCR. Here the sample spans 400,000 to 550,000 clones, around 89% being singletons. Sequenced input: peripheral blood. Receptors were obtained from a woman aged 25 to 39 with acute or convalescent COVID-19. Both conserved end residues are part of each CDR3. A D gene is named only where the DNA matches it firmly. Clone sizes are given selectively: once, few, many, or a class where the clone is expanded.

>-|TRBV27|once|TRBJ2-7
TGTGCCAGCAGTCAAAGACCGGGAAGTCCCTACGAGCAGTACTTC
CASSQRPGSPYEQYF
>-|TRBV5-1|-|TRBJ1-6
TGCGCCAGCAGCTTGGACAGGGCAAAGGATTCACCCCTCCACTTT
CASSLDRAKDSPLHF
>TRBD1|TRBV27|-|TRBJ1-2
TGTGCCAGCAGTTTTGAGGGGGGACAGCCGTACCTCTATGGCTACACCTTC
CASSFEGGQPYLYGYTF
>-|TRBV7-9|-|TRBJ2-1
TGTGCCGGCCAAGACGGAGGCAATGAGCAGTTCTTC
CAGQDGGNEQFF
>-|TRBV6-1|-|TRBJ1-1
TGTGCCAGCAGTGTCGGACCGGGGGGGGTATTGAACACTGAAGCTTTCTTT
CASSVGPGGVLNTEAFF
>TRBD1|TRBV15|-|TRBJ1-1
TGTGCCACCAGCAGCCCGACAGGGTTCGCTGAAGCTTTCTTT
CATSSPTGFAEAFF
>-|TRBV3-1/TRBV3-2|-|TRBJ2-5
TGTGCCACCTCAATAGCGGATGGGGAGACCCAGTACTTC
CATSIADGETQYF
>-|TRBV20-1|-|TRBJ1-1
TGCAGTGCTAGTTTACAGGGTTTAGCTTTCTTT
CSASLQGLAFF
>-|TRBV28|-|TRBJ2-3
TGTGCCAGCAGCCGACCGGGGTCCACAGATACGCAGTATTTT
CASSRPGSTDTQYF
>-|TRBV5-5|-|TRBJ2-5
TGTGCCAGCAGCCCTTCGGGGGAACAAGAGACCCAGTACTTC
CASSPSGEQETQYF
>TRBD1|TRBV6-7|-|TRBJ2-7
TGTGCCAGGATGATAACACCGGACAGGTACGAGCAGTACTTC
CARMITPDRYEQYF
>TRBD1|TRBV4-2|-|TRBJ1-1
TGTGCCAGCAGCCAAGCCCTCACAGGGGTGGTAGGCCCTGAAGCTTTCTTT
CASSQALTGVVGPEAFF
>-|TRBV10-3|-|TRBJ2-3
TGTGCCATCAGTGAAAGGCAGGCTAGCACAGATACGCAGTATTTT
CAISERQASTDTQYF
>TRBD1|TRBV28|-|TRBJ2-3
TGTGCCAGCAGTTTATGGAAGGGACAGAGCACAGATACGCAGTATTTT
CASSLWKGQSTDTQYF
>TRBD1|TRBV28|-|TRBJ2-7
TGTGCCAGCAGTCCGCCGGACAGGGCCTACGAGCAGTACTTC
CASSPPDRAYEQYF